A single sample is the source of the 4 T cell receptor beta chains below, sequenced in a study of cytomegalovirus exposure and HLA in healthy donors. It was with 60 Vbeta and 13 Jbeta primers that the PCR ran. The data were produced by immunoSEQ multiplex PCR, yet TCRdb's version contains in-frame clones alone and is incomplete. The table includes some 120,000 clones, 81% detected once. Source material: PBMCs. The receptors shown here come from a woman aged 30 to 39 in good health and CMV-seronegative.

This clone came up a few times. This chain connects TRBV5-1 to TRBJ2-5, with a tentative D call TRBD2 (5 bases). The germline V and J ends were trimmed by 0 bases and 0 bases, with 9 bases remaining between them. CDR3 length: 15 amino acids. Germline assignment: CDR1 SGHRS and CDR2 YFSETQ. The chain's CDR3 is CASSLGESYQETQYF. Here the CDR3 DNA reads TGCGCCAGCAGCTTGGGGGAGTCGTACCAAGAGACCCAGTACTTC.

The chain uses TRBV5-1 and TRBJ2-3, with D perhaps TRBD2 (5 bases). Deletions cut 1 base from V and 2 bases from J, with 11 bases between. CDR1 and CDR2 from the germline V gene are SGHRS and YFSETQ. There are 15 residues in the CDR3. Written as DNA, the CDR3 is TGCGCCAGCAGCTTGTTTGCGGGTAACACAGATACGCAGTATTTT. Translated, it gives CASSLFAGNTDTQYF. Based on the CDR3 plus reference TRBV5-1 and TRBJ2-3, the full variable domain is KAGVTQTPRYLIKTRGQQVTLSCSPISGHRSVSWYQQTPGQGLQFLFEYFSETQRNKGNFPGRFSGRQFSNSRSEMNVSTLELGDSALYLCASSLFAGNTDTQYFGPGTRLTVL.

V and J are TRBV27 and TRBJ1-1; D remains ambiguous. The CDR3 loop spans 13 amino acids. Germline assignment: CDR1 MNHEY and CDR2 SMNVEV (reference sequence). V gave up 0 bases and J gave up 6 bases, with 8 bases separating them. The CDR3 sequence: CASSLSTDSEAFF. In DNA, the CDR3 is TGTGCCAGCAGTTTATCGACTGATTCTGAAGCTTTCTTT.

The CDR3 DNA follows: TGCGCCAGCAGCCAATCCGGGACTGCGTATGGCTACACCTTC. Translating gives CASSQSGTAYGYTF. The chain recombines TRBV4-3 with TRBJ1-2; maybe TRBD1 (5 bases). With 2 bases removed from V and 5 bases from J, the gap between germline ends came to 12 bases. This CDR3 is built from 14 residues. CDR1 is LGHNA, CDR2 YSLEER, per germline.